These 20 T cell receptor beta chains share one sample of origin, sequenced in a study of shared clonotypes between healthy human individuals. Clones were sequenced by immunoSEQ multiplex PCR, and TCRdb holds only the in-frame ones, with some missing. The sample lists roughly 2.2 million clones; roughly 93% were seen once. The sequencing sample was made of naive CD4+ T cells from PBMCs. Subset denoted: CD45RA+ positively selected. All receptors derive from a man younger than 30 in good health. Some clones in this sample may be carry-over from other donors' samples.

This chain joins TRBV29-1 and TRBJ2-7; the match to TRBD1 covers 7 bases. V was clipped by 7 bases and J by 0 bases; unmatched bases: 9. The CDR3 totals 14 residues. Germline CDR1 and CDR2: SQVTM and ANQGSEA. The CDR3 sequence is CSARARDSSYEQYF. CDR3 in DNA: TGCAGCGCTAGGGCTCGGGACAGCTCCTACGAGCAGTACTTC.

V and J are TRBV18 and TRBJ1-1; the match to TRBD1 covers 10 bases. The CDR3 length is 15 residues. V lost 3 bases, J lost 3 bases, and 4 bases stayed unmatched. Germline assignment: CDR1 KGHSH and CDR2 LQKENI. The CDR3 loop reads CASSPWTGGDTEAFF. CDR3 nucleotide sequence: TGTGCCAGCTCACCGTGGACAGGGGGGGACACTGAAGCTTTCTTT.

The J gene is TRBJ1-3, the V gene TRBV5-4; TRBD1 agrees at 8 bases. Germline CDR1 and CDR2: SGHNT and YYREEE (reference sequence). This CDR3 region has 17 residues. Unmatched junction bases numbered 9, after V lost 4 bases and J lost 0 bases. The CDR3, as DNA: TGTGCCAGCAGCGGCGGACAGGGAGCTTACTCTGGAAACACCATATATTTT. This sequence encodes CASSGGQGAYSGNTIYF.

This clone was detected a few times. Distinct nucleotide sequences in the sample also encode this CDR3. DNA of the CDR3: TGTGCCAGCAGTTTGGGACGAACCTACGAGCAGTACTTC. Amino acids: CASSLGRTYEQYF. V usage is TRBV28 and J usage is TRBJ2-7; D tentatively reads TRBD1 or TRBD2 (5 bases each). This CDR3 spans 13 amino acids. Germline-derived CDR1 and CDR2 are MDHEN and SYDVKM. Trimming left V 3 bases short and J 2 bases short, with 8 bases between.

The CDR3 region has the DNA TGCAGCGTTGAAGGTATCCTAGCCCGGGAGACCCAGTACTTC. Its translation: CSVEGILARETQYF. The V gene is TRBV29-1, the J gene TRBJ2-5; tentative D call: TRBD2 (5 bases). The V end lost 1 base, the J end lost 5 bases, and 14 bases lay between the germline ends. Germline V gene lookup returns CDR1 SQVTM and CDR2 ANQGSEA. The CDR3 runs to 14 residues.

The chain joins TRBV9 to TRBJ1-1, with TRBD1 as a possible D gene (6 bases). The CDR3 is 15 amino acids. V shed 0 bases and J shed 2 bases, with 11 bases lying between them. CDR1 and CDR2 from the germline V gene are SGDLS and YYNGEE. DNA for the CDR3: TGTGCCAGCAGCGTAGAGCCAGGGGCAAACACTGAAGCTTTCTTT. As protein: CASSVEPGANTEAFF.

The chain recombines TRBV5-1 with TRBJ2-7; tentatively, D is TRBD2 (6 bases). The CDR3 extends over 16 amino acids. The germline gives CDR1 SGHRS, CDR2 YFSETQ. V was shortened by 1 base and J by 0 bases, with 14 bases between the two germline ends. The CDR3 is CASSLTVGGSSYEQYF. The CDR3 DNA follows: TGCGCCAGCAGCTTGACAGTTGGGGGGAGCTCCTACGAGCAGTACTTC. Together with reference TRBV5-1 and TRBJ2-7, the CDR3 gives the full variable domain: KAGVTQTPRYLIKTRGQQVTLSCSPISGHRSVSWYQQTPGQGLQFLFEYFSETQRNKGNFPGRFSGRQFSNSRSEMNVSTLELGDSALYLCASSLTVGGSSYEQYFGPGTRLTVT.

This chain joins TRBV30 and TRBJ1-2; 9 bases are a match to TRBD1. With 0 bases clipped from V and 5 bases from J, the junction kept 4 bases outside the gene matches. CDR3 length: 14 amino acids. Germline V lookup: CDR1 GTSNPN, CDR2 SVGIG (reference sequence). The chain's CDR3 is CAWSVQGARYGYTF. CDR3 DNA: TGTGCCTGGAGTGTACAGGGGGCGAGGTATGGCTACACCTTC.

The J gene is TRBJ2-3, the V gene TRBV11-2, with D perhaps matching TRBD1 or TRBD2 (7 bases each). Trimming took 1 base from V and 5 from J, leaving 19 bases between them. CDR3 length: 17 residues. Germline CDR1 is SGHAT and CDR2 is FQNNGV. The CDR3 DNA follows: TGTGCCAGCAGCTTAGTAATAGGGGGCGCGGGAGTAGATACGCAGTATTTT. Residues: CASSLVIGGAGVDTQYF.

The J gene is TRBJ2-7, the V gene TRBV19, with D perhaps being TRBD1 or TRBD2 (5 bases each). This CDR3 comprises 15 residues. V lost 5 bases and J 0 bases, leaving 14 bases between the germline ends. CDR1 is LNHDA and CDR2 is SQIVND in the germline V gene (reference sequence). The CDR3 DNA sequence: TGTGCCAGTAGTGCACGTCCAGGGAGCTCCTACGAGCAGTACTTC. It is translated as CASSARPGSSYEQYF. The complete variable domain, with remaining parts taken from reference TRBV19 and TRBJ2-7, reads DGGITQSPKYLFRKEGQNVTLSCEQNLNHDAMYWYRQDPGQGLRLIYYSQIVNDFQKGDIAEGYSVSREKKESFPLTVTSAQKNPTAFYLCASSARPGSSYEQYFGPGTRLTVT.

The CDR3 reads CSAAVKAFF. The CDR3 region has the DNA TGCAGTGCCGCGGTGAAAGCTTTCTTT. The chain carries TRBV20-1 and TRBJ1-1; D unclear. V lost 6 bases and J lost 9, with 8 bases in between. CDR1 and CDR2 from the germline V gene are DFQATT and SNEGSKA (reference sequence). This CDR3 comprises 9 residues.

In this sample, this clone turned up once. The V and J genes are TRBV27 and TRBJ2-1; D perhaps matches TRBD2 (6 bases). The germline CDR1 and CDR2 sequences are MNHEY and SMNVEV (reference sequence). The CDR3 has 13 amino acids. The V end lost 5 bases, the J end lost 10 bases, and 15 bases lay between the germline ends. The DNA for the CDR3 is TGTGCCAGCAGTGCGGGACTGGCCCTAGAGCAGTTCTTC. Encoded protein: CASSAGLALEQFF.

The J gene is TRBJ1-1, the V gene TRBV28; D is ambiguous. There are 15 residues in the CDR3. V was trimmed by 5 bases and J by 8 bases, leaving 21 bases between them. Germline-derived CDR1 and CDR2 are MDHEN and SYDVKM. The CDR3 loop reads CASSIFSPPPVEAFF. As DNA, the CDR3 is TGTGCCAGCAGTATTTTTAGCCCACCCCCCGTGGAAGCTTTCTTT.

The rearrangement links TRBV7-2 to TRBJ2-3; D is uncertain. This CDR3 region has 17 residues. The V gene's germline CDR1 is SGHTA and CDR2 FQGNSA. Trimming pared 5 bases from V and 3 bases from J, leaving 21 bases between. CDR3 coding DNA: TGTGCCAGCAGCCCCCATGGTTACGGAGAGGTGACAGATACGCAGTATTTT. Residues: CASSPHGYGEVTDTQYF.

The CDR3 here is CASSIGGSANTGELFF. CDR3 nucleotide sequence: TGCGCCAGCAGCATCGGCGGGAGTGCGAACACCGGGGAGCTGTTTTTT. This rearrangement joins TRBV5-1 to TRBJ2-2; TRBD2 matches 7 bases. V shed 4 bases, J shed 0 bases, and the junction held 6 bases outside the gene matches. The CDR3 length is 16 residues. Per the germline V gene, CDR1 is SGHRS and CDR2 is YFSETQ. The full variable domain, completed using reference TRBV5-1 and TRBJ2-2, is KAGVTQTPRYLIKTRGQQVTLSCSPISGHRSVSWYQQTPGQGLQFLFEYFSETQRNKGNFPGRFSGRQFSNSRSEMNVSTLELGDSALYLCASSIGGSANTGELFFGEGSRLTVL.

The chain couples TRBV4-1 to TRBJ1-4, with no clear D. Germline V gene data show CDR1 as MGHRA and CDR2 as YSYEKL. The CDR3 covers 16 residues. The V and J ends lost 3 bases and 3 bases respectively, with 14 bases between them. The CDR3 nucleotides are TGCGCCAGCAGCCAGGTGACCGGGAGGCCTAATGAAAAACTGTTTTTT. As protein: CASSQVTGRPNEKLFF.

The chain carries TRBV7-2 and TRBJ1-2; D gene unclear. CDR3 length equals 14 residues. Trimming cost V 1 base and J 7 bases, with 13 bases left between them. CDR1 and CDR2 from the germline V gene are SGHTA and FQGNSA. This chain's CDR3 is CASSLDPPVVGYTF. In DNA, the CDR3 is TGTGCCAGCAGCTTAGACCCCCCCGTGGTTGGCTACACCTTC.

The genes are TRBV14 and TRBJ2-5; a possible D gene is TRBD1 (5 bases). The germline V gene has CDR1 SGHDN and CDR2 FVKESK. This CDR3 region has 15 residues. Trimming removed 3 bases from V and 1 base from J, with 12 bases in between. The CDR3 nucleotides are TGTGCCAGCAGCCACCCCCAGGGAATCCAAGAGACCCAGTACTTC. It specifies CASSHPQGIQETQYF.

In regard to this clone: This sample also contains other DNA sequences that code for the same CDR3. The rearrangement links TRBV6-1 to TRBJ2-7; D is unclear. CDR1 MNHNS and CDR2 SASEGT come from the germline V gene. This CDR3 is 13 amino acids long. V was shortened by 2 bases and J by 2 bases, with 7 bases between the two germline ends. The CDR3 region has the DNA TGTGCCAGCAGTGAAAGAGGACCCTACGAGCAGTACTTC. It codes for CASSERGPYEQYF.

This chain's CDR3 is CASSTRTALYGYTF. The CDR3, as DNA: TGTGCCAGCAGTACCCGGACAGCCCTCTATGGCTACACCTTC. The J gene is TRBJ1-2, the V gene TRBV28, with a possible D match to TRBD1 (6 bases). Trimming took 5 bases from V and 4 from J, leaving 14 bases between them. This CDR3 is 14 amino acids long. The germline V gene has CDR1 MDHEN and CDR2 SYDVKM.